This T cell receptor (beta chain) originates from a study of cytotoxic CD8 clonotypes in ibrutinib-treated CLL. The germline V gene has CDR1 GTSNPN and CDR2 SVGIG (reference sequence). This CDR3 has 14 amino acids. The trim removed 3 bases at V and 3 bases at J, leaving 5 bases unmatched. TCRdb's table, derived via immunoSEQ multiplex PCR, lists solely in-frame clones and lacks some. The profile covers roughly 150,000 clones, with about 84% appearing a single time and about 5% taken by the ten largest. The sample was PBMCs, taken after 24 months of ibrutinib treatment. The chain recombines TRBV30 with TRBJ1-3, with TRBD1 matching over 7 bases. This TCR was sampled from a human donor with chronic lymphocytic leukemia. For the CDR3, the DNA is TGTGCCTGGAGGAAGGGGGCAGGTGGAAACACCATATATTTT. It translates to CAWRKGAGGNTIYF.